The text below deals with one T cell receptor (beta chain). This CDR3 comprises 14 residues. The sample comes from a study of blood T cell repertoires in COVID-19. Clones were read by immunoSEQ multiplex PCR, and TCRdb kept only the in-frame ones, dropping some. The sample contains around 99,000 clones, about nine tenths of which appear only once. The chain couples TRBV21-1 to TRBJ1-6; TRBD1, the table's D call, was not compared with the DNA. TRBV21-1 is described as a pseudogene. This receptor was taken from a man in his fifties with acute or convalescent COVID-19. Sequencing was performed on peripheral blood. The CDR3 nucleotides read TGTGCCAGCAGCCCGAAACAGTTAGGTTCACCCCTCCACTTT. The encoded protein is CASSPKQLGSPLHF.